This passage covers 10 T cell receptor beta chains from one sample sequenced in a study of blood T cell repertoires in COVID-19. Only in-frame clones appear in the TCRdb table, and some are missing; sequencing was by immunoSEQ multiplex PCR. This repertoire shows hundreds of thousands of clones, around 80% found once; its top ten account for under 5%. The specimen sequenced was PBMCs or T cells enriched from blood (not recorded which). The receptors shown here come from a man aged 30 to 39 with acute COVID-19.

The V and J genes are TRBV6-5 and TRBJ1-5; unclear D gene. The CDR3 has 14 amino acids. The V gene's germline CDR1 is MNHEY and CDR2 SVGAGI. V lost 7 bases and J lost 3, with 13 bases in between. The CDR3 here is CASKIGPINQPQHF. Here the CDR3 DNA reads TGTGCCAGCAAAATCGGTCCGATCAATCAGCCCCAGCATTTT.

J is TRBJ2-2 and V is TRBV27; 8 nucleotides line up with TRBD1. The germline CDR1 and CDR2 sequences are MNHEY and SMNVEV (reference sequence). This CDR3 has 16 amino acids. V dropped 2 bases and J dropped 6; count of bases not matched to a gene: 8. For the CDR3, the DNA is TGTGCCAGCAGTTTACTGTCCAGGGGGCAGGCCGGGGAGCTGTTTTTT. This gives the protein CASSLLSRGQAGELFF.

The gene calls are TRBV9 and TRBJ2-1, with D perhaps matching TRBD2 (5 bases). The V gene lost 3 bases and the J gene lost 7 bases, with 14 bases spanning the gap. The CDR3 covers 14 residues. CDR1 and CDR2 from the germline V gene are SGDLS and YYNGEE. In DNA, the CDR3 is TGTGCCAGCAGCGACCGAAAACTAGGGAATGAGCAGTTCTTC. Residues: CASSDRKLGNEQFF.

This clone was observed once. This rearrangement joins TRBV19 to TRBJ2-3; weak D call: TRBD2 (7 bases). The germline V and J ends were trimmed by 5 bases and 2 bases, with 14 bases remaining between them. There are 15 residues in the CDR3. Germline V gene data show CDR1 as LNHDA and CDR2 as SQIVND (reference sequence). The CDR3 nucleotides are TGTGCCAGTAGTCCCGGGGGGCCCGCCACAGATACGCAGTATTTT. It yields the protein CASSPGGPATDTQYF. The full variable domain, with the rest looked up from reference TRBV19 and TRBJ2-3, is DGGITQSPKYLFRKEGQNVTLSCEQNLNHDAMYWYRQDPGQGLRLIYYSQIVNDFQKGDIAEGYSVSREKKESFPLTVTSAQKNPTAFYLCASSPGGPATDTQYFGPGTRLTVL.

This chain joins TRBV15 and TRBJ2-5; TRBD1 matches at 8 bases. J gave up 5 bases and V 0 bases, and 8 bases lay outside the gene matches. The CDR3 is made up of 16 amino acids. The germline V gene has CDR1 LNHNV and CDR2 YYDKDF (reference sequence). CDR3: CATSRERQGRLETQYF. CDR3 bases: TGTGCCACCAGCAGAGAAAGACAGGGGAGGCTGGAGACCCAGTACTTC.

CDR3 in amino acids: CATGRPGGGDEQFF. CDR3 bases: TGTGCCACCGGACGACCGGGGGGGGGCGATGAGCAGTTCTTC. V and J are TRBV24-1 and TRBJ2-1, with 8 bases matching TRBD2. The CDR3 totals 14 residues. The V and J ends lost 9 bases and 8 bases, in that order; junction bases with no gene match: 11. The germline V gene has CDR1 KGHDR and CDR2 SFDVKD.

The CDR3 DNA sequence: TGTGCCGGGTACCGGGACAGTAATTCACCCCTCCACTTT. Its translation is CAGYRDSNSPLHF. The chain uses TRBV2 and TRBJ1-6; 7 bases map to TRBD1. The CDR3 has 13 residues. Germline CDR1 reads SNHLY; CDR2 reads FYNNEI. The J segment lost 6 bases and the V segment lost 11 bases, leaving 7 bases of the junction unmatched.

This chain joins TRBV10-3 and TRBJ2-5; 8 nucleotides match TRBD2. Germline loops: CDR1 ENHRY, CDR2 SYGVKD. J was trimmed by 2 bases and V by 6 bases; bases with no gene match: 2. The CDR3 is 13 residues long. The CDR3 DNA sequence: TGTGCCATCAGCCCTAGCGGGCAAGAGACCCAGTACTTC. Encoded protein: CAISPSGQETQYF.

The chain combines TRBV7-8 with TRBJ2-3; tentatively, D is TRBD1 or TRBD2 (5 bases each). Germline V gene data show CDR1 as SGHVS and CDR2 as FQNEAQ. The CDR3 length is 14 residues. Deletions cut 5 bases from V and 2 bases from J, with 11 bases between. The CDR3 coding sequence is TGTGCCAGCAGCCGAGGGGCTTACACAGATACGCAGTATTTT. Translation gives CASSRGAYTDTQYF.

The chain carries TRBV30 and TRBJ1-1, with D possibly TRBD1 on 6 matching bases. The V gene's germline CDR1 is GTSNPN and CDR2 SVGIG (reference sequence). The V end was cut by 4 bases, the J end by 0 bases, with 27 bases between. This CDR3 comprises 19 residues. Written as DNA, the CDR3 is TGTGCCTGGAATATAAAATGGACAGACCTGAGAGTTATGAACACTGAAGCTTTCTTT. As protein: CAWNIKWTDLRVMNTEAFF.